These 31 T cell receptor beta chains were sequenced from one sample in a study of blood T cell repertoires in COVID-19. Libraries were prepared by immunoSEQ multiplex PCR; TCRdb keeps only in-frame clonotypes and omits some of them. The sample lists around 250,000 clones; approximately 86% were seen once. The specimen sequenced was peripheral blood. The receptors here all came from a woman in her sixties or seventies with active or convalescent COVID-19.

V gene TRBV4-1 combines with J gene TRBJ1-2; TRBD1 matches at 8 bases. The CDR3 extends over 15 amino acids. CDR1 and CDR2 (germline): MGHRA, YSYEKL. J lost 2 bases, V lost 5 bases, and 7 bases had no gene match. CDR3 nucleotides: TGCGCCAGCAGCACCCGACAGGGGACGAACTATGGCTACACCTTC. Translation gives CASSTRQGTNYGYTF.

This clone occurred a few times. V gene TRBV19 combines with J gene TRBJ1-5; no clear D gene. V was trimmed by 8 bases and J by 0 bases, leaving 14 bases between them. Per germline, CDR1 LNHDA and CDR2 SQIVND (reference sequence). CDR3 length equals 15 residues. The CDR3 DNA reads TGTGCCAGTCGCACGACACTCGATAGCAATCAGCCCCAGCATTTT. The encoded protein is CASRTTLDSNQPQHF.

This clone was seen only a few times. This sequence joins TRBV6-5 and TRBJ2-3; no reliable D call. Germline V gene lookup returns CDR1 MNHEY and CDR2 SVGAGI. The CDR3 consists of 15 residues. V was cut by 5 bases and J by 2 bases, with 14 bases left in between. CDR3 sequence: CASSPSPYYTDTQYF. The CDR3 DNA reads as TGTGCCAGCAGTCCCTCTCCTTATTACACAGATACGCAGTATTTT.

J is TRBJ1-5 and V is TRBV19; D is undetermined. The CDR3 has 15 residues. V was cut by 6 bases and J by 0 bases, with 12 bases left in between. Germline CDR1 is LNHDA and CDR2 is SQIVND (reference sequence). In DNA form, the CDR3 reads TGTGCCAGTAGGAGCGGCCGTAATAGCAATCAGCCCCAGCATTTT. It codes for CASRSGRNSNQPQHF.

The chain is built from TRBV18 and TRBJ1-5; D may be TRBD1 (6 bases). This CDR3 comprises 17 residues. Trimming removed 3 bases at V and 1 base at J, with 16 bases between. CDR1 is KGHSH and CDR2 is LQKENI in the germline V gene. The CDR3 coding sequence is TGTGCCAGCTCACCCACAGGGTTGTCAGGCAGCAATCAGCCCCAGCATTTT. Protein sequence: CASSPTGLSGSNQPQHF.

The chain couples TRBV6-5 to TRBJ2-7; D perhaps matches TRBD1 (6 bases). Germline CDR1 and CDR2: MNHEY and SVGAGI. Trimming removed 2 bases at V and 2 bases at J, with 10 bases between. The CDR3 totals 14 residues. CDR3 DNA sequence: TGTGCCAGCAGTTACGCAGGGGCTACCTACGAGCAGTACTTC. Translated: CASSYAGATYEQYF.

V gene TRBV6-5 combines with J gene TRBJ1-3; the match to TRBD1 covers 8 bases. CDR3 size: 15 residues. Germline CDR1 MNHEY, CDR2 SVGAGI. J was trimmed by 4 bases and V by 6 bases; bases with no gene match: 8. CDR3 DNA sequence: TGTGCCAGCAGATCACAGGGGGTATTCGGAAACACCATATATTTT. Its translation: CASRSQGVFGNTIYF.

About this clone itself: One end of the junction varies from germline; a read error may be responsible. The chain has TRBV6-2 or TRBV6-3 and TRBJ2-1, with D perhaps TRBD1 (6 bases). The CDR3 runs 15 residues. Germline CDR1 reads MNHEY; CDR2 reads SVGEGT. The CDR3 bases are TGTGCCAGCAGTTGGGACACCGCCTCCAACAATGAGCAGTTCTTC. Translation gives CASSWDTASNNEQFF.

The chain recombines TRBV9 with TRBJ1-2; D remains unclear. V dropped 7 bases and J dropped 14 bases, with 21 bases sitting between them. The CDR3 length is 12 residues. In germline, CDR1 is SGDLS, CDR2 YYNGEE. This CDR3 reads CASGSERASQTF. CDR3 in DNA: TGTGCCAGCGGAAGCGAGAGGGCAAGCCAGACCTTC.

J is TRBJ1-4 and V is TRBV7-2; 9 nucleotides align to TRBD1. This CDR3 comprises 16 residues. V gave up 4 bases and J gave up 8 bases; unmatched junction bases: 11. Germline V CDR1 and CDR2: SGHTA, FQGNSA. CDR3 nucleotides: TGTGCCAGCAGCTCCGGCCCGGGACAGGGTCGAGAAAAACTGTTTTTT. This codes for CASSSGPGQGREKLFF.

The J gene is TRBJ2-7, the V gene TRBV20-1; D call uncertain. CDR1 is DFQATT, CDR2 SNEGSKA, per germline (reference sequence). This CDR3 region has 10 residues. The V gene lost 6 bases and the J gene lost 3 bases, with 6 bases spanning the gap. The CDR3: CSALLYEQYF. In nucleotides, the CDR3 is TGCAGTGCCTTACTCTACGAGCAGTACTTC.

The CDR3 here is CARHLDRGNRDEKLFF. The CDR3 DNA reads as TGTGCCCGGCATTTGGACAGGGGGAATAGGGATGAAAAACTGTTTTTT. V and J are TRBV21-1 and TRBJ1-4; the table names TRBD1, a call not compared with the DNA. TRBV21-1 counts as a pseudogene. The CDR3 sequence is 16 residues long.

This chain joins TRBV3-1 (or the pseudogene TRBV3-2) and TRBJ1-5; TRBD1 aligns across 8 bases. V lost 5 bases to trimming and J lost 6 bases; unmatched junction nucleotides: 6. CDR1 is LGHDT and CDR2 is YNNKEL in the germline V gene (reference sequence). This CDR3 is 14 amino acids long. For the CDR3, the DNA is TGTGCCAGCAGCTATGGACAGGGAGGTCAGCCCCAGCATTTT. As protein: CASSYGQGGQPQHF.

The chain uses TRBV20-1 and TRBJ1-1; no definite D call. Trimming took off 8 bases at V and 7 bases at J, with 14 bases between the two ends. Germline assignment: CDR1 DFQATT and CDR2 SNEGSKA (reference sequence). There are 11 residues in the CDR3. The CDR3 spells CSKKEVGEAFF. The CDR3 nucleotides are TGCAGTAAGAAGGAGGTCGGTGAAGCTTTCTTT.

The chain recombines TRBV10-1 with TRBJ2-1; 7 bases fit TRBD1. Germline lookup yields CDR1 WNHNN and CDR2 SYGVQD (reference sequence). This CDR3 has 16 amino acids. V shed 2 bases and J 5 bases; nucleotides not matched to a gene: 9. For the CDR3, the DNA is TGCGCCAGCAGTGAGACTCGAGGGGGCGCAAACAATGAGCAGTTCTTC. The encoded protein is CASSETRGGANNEQFF.

This clone was seen only once. This chain joins TRBV7-8 and TRBJ2-7, with 9 bases aligning to TRBD2. The CDR3 has 16 residues. Germline CDR1 is SGHVS and CDR2 is FQNEAQ. Unmatched junction bases numbered 17, after V lost 7 bases and J lost 7 bases. The CDR3 loop reads CASILFSGGGAREQYF. CDR3 coding DNA: TGTGCCAGCATCCTTTTTAGCGGGGGAGGAGCACGAGAGCAGTACTTC. Complete variable domain (other parts from reference TRBV7-8 and TRBJ2-7): GAGVSQSPRYKVAKRGQDVALRCDPISGHVSLFWYQQALGQGPEFLTYFQNEAQLDKSGLPSDRFFAERPEGSVSTLKIQRTQQEDSAVYLCASILFSGGGAREQYFGPGTRLTVT.

This clone came up once. J is TRBJ2-1 and V is TRBV6-2 or TRBV6-3; TRBD1 might be the D (6 bases). Germline V lookup: CDR1 MNHEY, CDR2 SVGEGT. The V and J ends lost 2 bases and 6 bases respectively, with 17 bases between them. The CDR3 has 16 residues. In DNA form, the CDR3 reads TGTGCCAGCAGTTACGTTCGGGGCCCAGGGGCCAATGAGCAGTTCTTC. Amino acids: CASSYVRGPGANEQFF.

The chain joins TRBV6-5 to TRBJ2-7; 7 positions agree with TRBD2. Germline V gives CDR1 MNHEY, CDR2 SVGAGI. This CDR3 comprises 14 residues. Trimming at V came to 10 bases and at J to 2 bases, leaving 11 bases not matched to a gene. CDR3 residues: CATQPSGRTYEQYF. Here the CDR3 DNA reads TGTGCCACCCAGCCTAGCGGACGTACCTACGAGCAGTACTTC.

The rearrangement uses TRBV5-1 and TRBJ2-3; D may be TRBD2 (5 bases). Germline V gene lookup returns CDR1 SGHRS and CDR2 YFSETQ. With 3 bases removed from V and 4 bases from J, the gap between germline ends came to 12 bases. The CDR3 is made up of 14 amino acids. CDR3 protein: CASSWTRGSDTQYF. The CDR3 nucleotides read TGCGCCAGCAGCTGGACCCGAGGGTCAGATACGCAGTATTTT.

The rearrangement joins TRBV6-5 to TRBJ1-2; D gene ambiguous. The CDR3 consists of 12 residues. Germline V gene lookup returns CDR1 MNHEY and CDR2 SVGAGI. With 6 bases removed from V and 3 bases from J, the gap between germline ends came to 8 bases. The CDR3 reads CASSSPDYGYTF. The CDR3, as DNA: TGTGCCAGCAGCTCCCCGGACTATGGCTACACCTTC.

This chain joins TRBV5-1 and TRBJ2-1; possibly TRBD1 for D (6 bases). This CDR3 has 15 amino acids. Per germline, CDR1 SGHRS and CDR2 YFSETQ. The germline V and J ends were trimmed by 2 bases and 0 bases, with 9 bases remaining between them. CDR3 sequence: CASSFSGDSYNEQFF. The CDR3 DNA reads as TGCGCCAGCAGCTTCTCAGGGGACTCCTACAATGAGCAGTTCTTC. Together with reference TRBV5-1 and TRBJ2-1, the CDR3 gives the full variable domain: KAGVTQTPRYLIKTRGQQVTLSCSPISGHRSVSWYQQTPGQGLQFLFEYFSETQRNKGNFPGRFSGRQFSNSRSEMNVSTLELGDSALYLCASSFSGDSYNEQFFGPGTRLTVL.

This clone was observed a handful of times. CDR3 in amino acids: CASSLEGVISEKLFF. The CDR3, as DNA: TGTGCCAGCAGCTTAGAGGGGGTGATCTCTGAAAAACTGTTTTTT. The chain carries TRBV7-9 and TRBJ1-4; a weak D match, TRBD1 (6 bases). This CDR3 region has 15 residues. V was shortened by 1 base and J by 7 bases, with 13 bases between the two germline ends. CDR1 and CDR2 from the germline V gene are SEHNR and FQNEAQ (reference sequence). Together with reference TRBV7-9 and TRBJ1-4, the CDR3 gives the full variable domain: DTGVSQNPRHKITKRGQNVTFRCDPISEHNRLYWYRQTLGQGPEFLTYFQNEAQLEKSRLLSDRFSAERPKGSFSTLEIQRTEQGDSAMYLCASSLEGVISEKLFFGSGTQLSVL.

The V call is TRBV5-4, the J call TRBJ2-1; weak D call: TRBD1 (5 bases). This CDR3 spans 13 amino acids. Germline CDR1 reads SGHNT; CDR2 reads YYREEE (reference sequence). Trimming stripped 5 bases from V and 4 bases from J, with 10 bases between. In DNA, the CDR3 is TGTGCCAGCAGTCCCGACAGTTACAATGAGCAGTTCTTC. Amino acid sequence: CASSPDSYNEQFF.

Note on this clone: The identical CDR3 is also encoded by other nucleotide sequences in the sample. This chain uses TRBV3-1 (or the pseudogene TRBV3-2) with TRBJ2-7; 7 bases are shared with TRBD2. Germline trimming cut 1 base from V and 3 bases from J; bases unmatched to any gene: 3. Germline V CDR1 and CDR2: LGHDT, YNNKEL (reference sequence). The CDR3 is made up of 14 amino acids. In DNA form, the CDR3 reads TGTGCCAGCAGCCAAGGAAGCGGGGTCTACGAGCAGTACTTC. This encodes CASSQGSGVYEQYF.

The chain recombines TRBV2 with TRBJ1-3, with D unresolved. The CDR3 totals 14 residues. V was clipped by 7 bases and J by 0 bases, with 10 bases between them. Per the germline V gene, CDR1 is SNHLY and CDR2 is FYNNEI. Here the CDR3 DNA reads TGTGCCAGCAACCCGGTAGTCTCTGGAAACACCATATATTTT. Amino acid sequence: CASNPVVSGNTIYF.

The chain has TRBV10-3 and TRBJ2-4; 9 nucleotides agree with TRBD1. In germline, CDR1 is ENHRY, CDR2 SYGVKD. The trim removed 8 bases at V and 7 bases at J, leaving 9 bases unmatched. This CDR3 spans 14 amino acids. The CDR3 protein is CAISPGQGQNIQYF. CDR3 sequence (DNA): TGTGCCATCTCCCCGGGACAGGGCCAGAACATTCAGTACTTC.

This chain links TRBV5-1 with TRBJ1-1; D might be TRBD1 (6 bases). V was pared by 1 base and J by 12 bases, with 13 bases between. The CDR3 is 12 amino acids. Germline lookup yields CDR1 SGHRS and CDR2 YFSETQ. CDR3 loop: CASSLTGKETFF. DNA for the CDR3: TGCGCCAGCAGCTTGACAGGGAAGGAAACTTTCTTT.

The chain employs TRBV24-1 and TRBJ1-6; D gene uncertain. CDR3 length: 14 amino acids. V was shortened by 3 bases and J by 3 bases, with 5 bases between the two germline ends. Germline V gene data show CDR1 as KGHDR and CDR2 as SFDVKD. CDR3 DNA sequence: TGTGCCACCAGTGATGCCGGCTATAATTCACCCCTCCACTTT. Translating it yields CATSDAGYNSPLHF.

This sequence joins TRBV29-1 and TRBJ1-1; D is perhaps TRBD1 (6 bases). V lost 6 bases and J lost 11, with 13 bases in between. This CDR3 contains 10 residues. Looked up from germline, CDR1 is SQVTM and CDR2 is ANQGSEA. CDR3 sequence: CSVGAYGAFF. In nucleotides, the CDR3 is TGCAGCGTGGGGGCGTATGGGGCTTTCTTT.

The chain has TRBV4-3 and TRBJ2-3; 14 nucleotides line up with TRBD2. Germline CDR1 reads LGHNA; CDR2 reads YSLEER. V lost 0 bases and J lost 6; bases outside the gene matches: 5. The CDR3 sequence is 17 residues long. CDR3 nucleotide sequence: TGCGCCAGCAGCCAAGATAGACTAGCGGGGGGGCTTGATACGCAGTATTTT. Amino acid sequence: CASSQDRLAGGLDTQYF.

The chain carries TRBV5-1 and TRBJ2-7; D call uncertain. The V gene lost 2 bases and the J gene lost 0 bases, with 6 bases spanning the gap. The CDR3 is made up of 13 amino acids. The V gene's germline CDR1 is SGHRS and CDR2 YFSETQ. CDR3 sequence reads: CASSLPSSYEQYF. The CDR3, as DNA: TGCGCCAGCAGCTTACCGAGCTCCTACGAGCAGTACTTC.